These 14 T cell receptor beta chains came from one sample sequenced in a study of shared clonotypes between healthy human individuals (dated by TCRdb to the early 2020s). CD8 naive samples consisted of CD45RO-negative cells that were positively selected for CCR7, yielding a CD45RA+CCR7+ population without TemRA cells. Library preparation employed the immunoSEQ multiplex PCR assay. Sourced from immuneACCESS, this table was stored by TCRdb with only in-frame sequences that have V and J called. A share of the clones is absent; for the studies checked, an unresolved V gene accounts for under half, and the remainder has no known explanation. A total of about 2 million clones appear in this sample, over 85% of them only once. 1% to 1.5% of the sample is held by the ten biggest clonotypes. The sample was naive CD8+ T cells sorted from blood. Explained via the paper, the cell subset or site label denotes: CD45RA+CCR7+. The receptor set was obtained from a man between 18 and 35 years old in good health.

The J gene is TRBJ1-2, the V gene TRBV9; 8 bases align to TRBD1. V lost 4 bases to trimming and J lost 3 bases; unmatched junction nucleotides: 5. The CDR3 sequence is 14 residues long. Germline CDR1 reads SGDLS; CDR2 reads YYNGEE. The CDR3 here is CASSPTGGYYGYTF. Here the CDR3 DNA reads TGTGCCAGCAGCCCTACAGGGGGGTACTATGGCTACACCTTC.

DNA for the CDR3: TGTGCCAGCACTCCGACAGCGAACACCGGGGAGCTGTTTTTT. Translating it yields CASTPTANTGELFF. The chain employs TRBV27 and TRBJ2-2; the D gene is possibly TRBD1 (5 bases). V was shortened by 7 bases and J by 0 bases, with 9 bases between the two germline ends. The CDR3 contains 14 residues. The germline V gene has CDR1 MNHEY and CDR2 SMNVEV (reference sequence).

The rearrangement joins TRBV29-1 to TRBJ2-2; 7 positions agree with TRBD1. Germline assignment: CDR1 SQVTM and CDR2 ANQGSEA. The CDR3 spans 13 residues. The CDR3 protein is CWSEGASTGELFF. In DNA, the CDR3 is TGCTGGTCCGAGGGGGCCAGCACCGGGGAGCTGTTTTTT.

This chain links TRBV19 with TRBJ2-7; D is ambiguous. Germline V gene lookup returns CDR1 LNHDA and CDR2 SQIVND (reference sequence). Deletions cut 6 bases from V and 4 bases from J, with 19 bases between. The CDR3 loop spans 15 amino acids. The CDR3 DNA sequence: TGTGCCAGTAGGGATCCACGTCGAGGCTTATACGAGCAGTACTTC. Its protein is CASRDPRRGLYEQYF.

The CDR3 coding sequence is TGTGCCAGCAGTTACTCCACGGGTTTTGAGCAGTTCTTC. Protein product: CASSYSTGFEQFF. V and J are TRBV6-5 and TRBJ2-1, with unresolved D. Trimming left V 0 bases short and J 9 bases short, with 9 bases between. The germline V gene encodes CDR1 MNHEY and CDR2 SVGAGI. The CDR3 is 13 amino acids.

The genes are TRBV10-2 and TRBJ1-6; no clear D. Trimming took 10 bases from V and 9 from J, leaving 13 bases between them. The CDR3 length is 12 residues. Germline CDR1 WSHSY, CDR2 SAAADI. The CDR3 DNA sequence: TGCGCCACCCTTACTTCAGGTTCACCCCTCCACTTT. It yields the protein CATLTSGSPLHF.

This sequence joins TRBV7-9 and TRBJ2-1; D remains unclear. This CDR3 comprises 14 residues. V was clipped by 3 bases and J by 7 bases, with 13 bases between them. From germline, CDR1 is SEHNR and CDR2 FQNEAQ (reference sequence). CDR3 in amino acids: CASSFGSFGNEQFF. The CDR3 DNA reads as TGTGCCAGCAGCTTCGGTAGTTTCGGGAATGAGCAGTTCTTC.

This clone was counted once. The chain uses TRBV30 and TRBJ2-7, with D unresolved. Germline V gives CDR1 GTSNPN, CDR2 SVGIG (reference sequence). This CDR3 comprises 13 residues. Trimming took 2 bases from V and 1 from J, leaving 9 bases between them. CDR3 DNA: TGTGCCTGGAGTCGAGACTGGTCCTACGAGCAGTACTTC. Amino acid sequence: CAWSRDWSYEQYF.

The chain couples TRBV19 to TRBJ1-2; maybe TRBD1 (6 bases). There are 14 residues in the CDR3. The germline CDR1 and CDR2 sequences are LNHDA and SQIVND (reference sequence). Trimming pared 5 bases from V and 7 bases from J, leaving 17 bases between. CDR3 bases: TGTGCCAGTAGTCCCCAGGGGATCCAAATTGGCTACACCTTC. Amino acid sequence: CASSPQGIQIGYTF. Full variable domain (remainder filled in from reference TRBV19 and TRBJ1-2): DGGITQSPKYLFRKEGQNVTLSCEQNLNHDAMYWYRQDPGQGLRLIYYSQIVNDFQKGDIAEGYSVSREKKESFPLTVTSAQKNPTAFYLCASSPQGIQIGYTFGSGTRLTVV.

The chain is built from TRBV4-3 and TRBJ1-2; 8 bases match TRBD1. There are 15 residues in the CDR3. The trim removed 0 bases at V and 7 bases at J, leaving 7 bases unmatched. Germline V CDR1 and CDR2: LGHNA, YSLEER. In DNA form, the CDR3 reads TGCGCCAGCAGCCAAGATTTCCAGGGGGCAAGTGGCTACACCTTC. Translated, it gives CASSQDFQGASGYTF.

CDR3 bases: TGTGCCAGCAGCTTAGAAGGGACCCAGTACTTC. Its translation: CASSLEGTQYF. The chain couples TRBV13 to TRBJ2-5; D unresolved. Per the germline V gene, CDR1 is PRHDT and CDR2 is FYEKMQ (reference sequence). The V and J ends lost 1 base and 7 bases respectively, with 4 bases between them. The length of the CDR3 is 11 residues.

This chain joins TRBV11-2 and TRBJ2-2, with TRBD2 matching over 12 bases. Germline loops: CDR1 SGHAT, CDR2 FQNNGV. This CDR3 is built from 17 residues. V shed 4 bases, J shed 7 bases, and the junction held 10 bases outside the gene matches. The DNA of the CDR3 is TGTGCCAGCAGCTCCTCTAGCGGGGGGGCCGAGGGCGGGGAGCTGTTTTTT. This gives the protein CASSSSSGGAEGGELFF.

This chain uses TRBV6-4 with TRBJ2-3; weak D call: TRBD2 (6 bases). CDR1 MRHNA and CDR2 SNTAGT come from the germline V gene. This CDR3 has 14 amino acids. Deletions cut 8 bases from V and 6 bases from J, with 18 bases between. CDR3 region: CASSSGLTFDTQYF. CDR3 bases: TGTGCCAGCTCATCGGGACTCACCTTCGATACGCAGTATTTT.

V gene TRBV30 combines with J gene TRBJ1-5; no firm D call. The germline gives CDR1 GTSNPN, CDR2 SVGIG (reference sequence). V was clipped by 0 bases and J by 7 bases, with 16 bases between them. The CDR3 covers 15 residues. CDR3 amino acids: CAWSVIGGDGQPQHF. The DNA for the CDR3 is TGTGCCTGGAGTGTAATTGGCGGCGACGGACAGCCCCAGCATTTT. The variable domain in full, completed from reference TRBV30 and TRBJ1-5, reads SQTIHQWPATLVQPVGSPLSLECTVEGTSNPNLYWYRQAAGRGLQLLFYSVGIGQISSEVPQNLSASRPQDRQFILSSKKLLLSDSGFYLCAWSVIGGDGQPQHFGDGTRLSIL.